The present T cell receptor (beta chain) was sequenced within a study of identical twins. Notes on the study in general: Out-of-frame alpha sequences common to twins exhibited an excess of low generation probability.

This clonotype was detected a few times. Its antigen is undetermined. TCRdb called the 5' RACE reads again in MiXCR, with one record for every CDR3 protein. The repertoire has about 530,000 distinct CDR3 sequences, under 25% of them found once; the top ten carry 0.45% to 0.5%. These records were also assigned to another study, of yellow fever vaccine responses in identical twins.

The clonotype originates from a woman younger than 35 in good health. The specimen sequenced was CD4+ T cells sorted from blood.

As DNA, the CDR3 is TGCAGTGCTAGAGGGGGTCAGGGGGCTTACAATGAGCAGTTCTTC. Protein: CSARGGQGAYNEQFF. The V gene is TRBV20-1, the J gene TRBJ2-1; the match to TRBD1 covers 8 bases. The germline V gene encodes CDR1 DFQATT and CDR2 SNEGSKA (reference sequence). The CDR3 is 15 amino acids. V gave up 1 base and J gave up 4 bases; unmatched junction bases: 6.